This T cell receptor (beta chain) was sequenced for a study of OX40 agonist ivuxolimab in advanced cancers. Study observations and caveats: With doses of 0.1 to 3.0 mg/kg, CD4+ and CD8+ blood T cells had undergone clonal expansion by week 6. CD4+ T cells averaged fewer expanded clones than CD8+ T cells.

Data came from immunoSEQ multiplex PCR; TCRdb stores just in-frame clones and leaves some out. The data contain tens of thousands of clones, about 91% of them seen just once; the ten biggest clones take up 0.31%. The CDR3 totals 16 residues. V was pared by 2 bases and J by 4 bases, with 17 bases between. The germline V gene encodes CDR1 MDHEN and CDR2 SYDVKM. In the case of this clone: Antigen: not known.

The clonotype originates from an adult with an advanced solid tumor such as melanoma, head and neck, liver or kidney cancer. The specimen was CD4+ or CD8+ T cells sorted from blood, collected in a trial of the OX40 agonist ivuxolimab. V usage is TRBV28 and J usage is TRBJ1-1; possible D gene TRBD1, 5 bases. The CDR3 DNA reads as TGTGCCAGCAGTTTAGGGGGGAACCGTCGTGCCACTGAAGCTTTCTTT. This translates into CASSLGGNRRATEAFF.